Listed below are T cell receptor beta chains from one sample, sequenced in a study of T cell responses to AZD1222 COVID-19 vaccine. Only in-frame clones appear in the TCRdb table, and some are missing; sequencing was by immunoSEQ multiplex PCR. There are about 150,000 clones in the sample; about nine tenths occur only once, and 1.8% lies in the top ten. The specimen comprised peripheral blood, sampled on day 0 of AZD1222 vaccination. The receptor set was obtained from an adult in good health. The CDR3 runs from the conserved cysteine through the conserved F or W. D genes are given only for firm matches. For some rows the clone size is stated as once, few or many, or as a class when expanded; others skip it.

v_call	j_call	d_call	clone_size	cdr3_aa	cdr3_nt
TRBV11-2	TRBJ2-3	TRBD2	.	CASSLVTSGRGDTQYF	TGTGCCAGCAGCTTAGTCACTAGCGGGAGGGGGGATACGCAGTATTTT
TRBV7-9	TRBJ2-7	.	few	CASSPGPYEQYF	TGTGCCAGCAGCCCGGGACCTTACGAGCAGTACTTC
TRBV19	TRBJ1-1	TRBD1	.	CASSKAPGTGNTEAFF	TGTGCCAGTAGTAAAGCCCCCGGGACAGGGAACACTGAAGCTTTCTTT
TRBV30	TRBJ1-2	TRBD1	.	CACYGTGGDYYGYTF	TGTGCCTGCTACGGGACAGGGGGGGATTACTATGGCTACACCTTC
TRBV6-5	TRBJ2-1	TRBD2	.	CASSTGLAYNEQFF	TGTGCCAGCAGTACTGGACTAGCGTACAATGAGCAGTTCTTC
TRBV7-2	TRBJ1-3	.	.	CASSSQGWVGNTIYF	TGTGCCAGCAGCTCCCAGGGGTGGGTTGGAAACACCATATATTTT
TRBV14	TRBJ1-1	.	once	CASSQEKQAGLNTEAFF	TGTGCCAGCAGCCAAGAAAAGCAGGCGGGACTGAACACTGAAGCTTTCTTT
TRBV19	TRBJ1-2	TRBD1	.	CASSGDRVGGYTF	TGTGCCAGCTCGGGAGACAGGGTAGGAGGCTACACCTTC
TRBV4-2	TRBJ1-1	.	.	CASSQGLGGGEGEAFF	TGTGCCAGCAGCCAAGGGTTAGGGGGTGGAGAGGGTGAAGCTTTCTTT
TRBV21-1	TRBJ1-2	.	.	CASSTHRDRGDGYTF	TGTGCCAGCAGCACCCACCGGGACAGGGGGGATGGCTACACCTTC
TRBV5-8	TRBJ1-5	.	.	CASSFERYSNQPQHF	TGTGCCAGCAGCTTTGAGCGATATAGCAATCAGCCCCAGCATTTT
TRBV11-3	TRBJ2-7	.	.	CASSLGGGFSYEQYF	TGTGCCAGCAGCTTAGGGGGGGGCTTCTCCTACGAGCAGTACTTC
TRBV24-1	TRBJ1-2	.	.	CATHPSGSGYTF	TGTGCCACCCATCCTTCTGGTAGCGGCTACACCTTC
TRBV11-1	TRBJ1-4	.	.	CASSFFEDNEKLFF	TGTGCCAGCAGCTTTTTTGAGGATAATGAAAAACTGTTTTTT
TRBV27	TRBJ1-2	TRBD1	.	CASSGTGYGYTF	TGTGCCAGCAGCGGGACAGGATATGGCTACACCTTC
TRBV11-2	TRBJ2-7	TRBD1	.	CASSLPPGQHYEQYF	TGTGCCAGCAGCCTCCCGCCGGGACAGCACTACGAGCAGTACTTC
TRBV7-9	TRBJ2-1	.	.	CASSFRTDYNEQFF	TGTGCCAGCAGCTTCCGAACAGACTACAATGAGCAGTTCTTC
TRBV18	TRBJ2-1	TRBD2	.	CASSPAMAGAYYNEQFF	TGTGCCAGCTCACCCGCGATGGCGGGAGCGTACTACAATGAGCAGTTCTTC
TRBV27	TRBJ1-5	.	.	CASSAQGPSNQPQHF	TGTGCCAGCAGTGCCCAGGGGCCCAGCAATCAGCCCCAGCATTTT
TRBV15	TRBJ2-1	.	.	CATSRERGPYNEQFF	TGTGCCACCAGCAGAGAAAGGGGCCCCTACAATGAGCAGTTCTTC
TRBV2	TRBJ1-5	.	.	CASSEEGNQPQHF	TGTGCCAGCAGTGAAGAGGGAAATCAGCCCCAGCATTTT
TRBV9	TRBJ1-1	.	once	CASSVVDLGTEAFF	TGTGCCAGCAGCGTAGTGGACCTCGGCACTGAAGCTTTCTTT
TRBV24-1	TRBJ2-5	TRBD2	.	CATGEREWYSETQYF	TGTGCCACCGGCGAGCGGGAATGGTATTCGGAGACCCAGTACTTC
TRBV13	TRBJ1-2	TRBD1	.	CASSLNDRVYDGYTF	TGTGCCAGCAGCTTAAACGACAGGGTGTATGATGGCTACACCTTC
TRBV4-1	TRBJ2-5	TRBD1	.	CASSQHKQGSQETQYF	TGCGCCAGCAGCCAACACAAACAGGGGTCGCAAGAGACCCAGTACTTC
TRBV18	TRBJ1-6	.	once	CASSPSYVGTNNSPLHF	TGTGCCAGCTCACCTTCTTACGTAGGAACAAATAATTCACCCCTCCACTTT